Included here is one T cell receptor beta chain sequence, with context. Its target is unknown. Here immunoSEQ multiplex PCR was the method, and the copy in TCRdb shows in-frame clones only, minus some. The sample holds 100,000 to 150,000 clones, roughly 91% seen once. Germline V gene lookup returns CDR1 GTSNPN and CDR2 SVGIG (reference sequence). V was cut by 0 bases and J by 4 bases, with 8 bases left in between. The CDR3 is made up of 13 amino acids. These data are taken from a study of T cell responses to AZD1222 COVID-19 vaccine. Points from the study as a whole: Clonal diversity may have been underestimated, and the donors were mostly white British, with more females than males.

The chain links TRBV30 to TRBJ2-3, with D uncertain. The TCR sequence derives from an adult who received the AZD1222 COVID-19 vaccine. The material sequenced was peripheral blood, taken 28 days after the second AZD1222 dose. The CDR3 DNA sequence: TGTGCCTGGAGTGTTACAGCCCCAGATACGCAGTATTTT. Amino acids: CAWSVTAPDTQYF.